The 6 T cell receptor beta chains in this list originate from one sample, sequenced in a study of blood T cell repertoires in COVID-19. Only in-frame clones appear in the TCRdb table, and some are missing; sequencing was by immunoSEQ multiplex PCR. The sample contains 86,000 or so clones, about 96% of which appear only once. The specimen was peripheral blood. The receptor source for this set is a human donor with active COVID-19. The donor label of this sample is uncertain.

This chain joins TRBV7-2 and TRBJ2-5; 7 nucleotides agree with TRBD1. The CDR3 runs to 14 residues. Germline CDR1 SGHTA, CDR2 FQGNSA. V shed 5 bases, J shed 2 bases, and the junction held 5 bases outside the gene matches. CDR3 sequence (DNA): TGTGCCAGCAGCGAGGGGGACAGACAAGAGACCCAGTACTTC. Protein sequence: CASSEGDRQETQYF.

The V gene is TRBV5-4, the J gene TRBJ1-1; D might be TRBD1 (5 bases). The CDR3 spans 13 residues. V lost 0 bases, J lost 11 bases, and 14 bases lay in between. Germline V gene lookup returns CDR1 SGHNT and CDR2 YYREEE (reference sequence). The CDR3 DNA reads TGTGCCAGCAGCTTGGAGCAGGGAAGGGATGCTTTCTTT. This encodes CASSLEQGRDAFF.

This chain joins TRBV10-3 and TRBJ1-2, with 7 nucleotides matching TRBD1. Germline loops: CDR1 ENHRY, CDR2 SYGVKD. Trimming at V came to 9 bases and at J to 8 bases, leaving 12 bases not matched to a gene. This CDR3 region has 13 residues. The CDR3 DNA reads as TGTGCCATGGGCCCCGGGTTAGGGGGCGGCTACACCTTC. Translated, it gives CAMGPGLGGGYTF.

The chain joins TRBV7-2 to TRBJ1-5; D gene unclear. V gave up 1 base and J gave up 2 bases, with 12 bases separating them. The germline V gene encodes CDR1 SGHTA and CDR2 FQGNSA. CDR3 length: 16 residues. The CDR3 DNA sequence: TGTGCCAGCAGCTTAGTGGTGGGGAGAGGCAATCAGCCCCAGCATTTT. Its translation is CASSLVVGRGNQPQHF.

The chain uses TRBV5-1 and TRBJ1-1, with a weak D call TRBD1 (5 bases). In germline, CDR1 is SGHRS, CDR2 YFSETQ. The CDR3 runs to 16 residues. Trimming took off 2 bases at V and 6 bases at J, with 20 bases between the two ends. In DNA, the CDR3 is TGCGCCAGCAGCTTTGGACACTGGCAGGTCGTCGCTGAAGCTTTCTTT. It encodes CASSFGHWQVVAEAFF.

The chain recombines TRBV6-1 with TRBJ1-5; D remains ambiguous. The V and J ends lost 3 bases and 4 bases respectively, with 4 bases between them. This CDR3 spans 12 amino acids. Germline V gives CDR1 MNHNS, CDR2 SASEGT. DNA for the CDR3: TGTGCCAGCAGTGACCGGAATCAGCCCCAGCATTTT. This encodes CASSDRNQPQHF.